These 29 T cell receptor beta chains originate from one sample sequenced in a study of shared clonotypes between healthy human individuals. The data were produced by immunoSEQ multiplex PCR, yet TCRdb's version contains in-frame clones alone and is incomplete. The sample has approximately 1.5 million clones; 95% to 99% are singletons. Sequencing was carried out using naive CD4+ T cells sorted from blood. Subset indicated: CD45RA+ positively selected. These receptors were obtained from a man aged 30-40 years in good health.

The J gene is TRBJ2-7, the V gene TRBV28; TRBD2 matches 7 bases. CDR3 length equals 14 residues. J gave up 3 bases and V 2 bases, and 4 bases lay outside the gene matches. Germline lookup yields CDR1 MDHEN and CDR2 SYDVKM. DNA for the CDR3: TGTGCCAGCAGTTTAGTAGCGGGCCTCTACGAGCAGTACTTC. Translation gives CASSLVAGLYEQYF. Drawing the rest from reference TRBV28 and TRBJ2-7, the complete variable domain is DVKVTQSSRYLVKRTGEKVFLECVQDMDHENMFWYRQDPGLGLRLIYFSYDVKMKEKGDIPEGYSVSREKKERFSLILESASTNQTSMYLCASSLVAGLYEQYFGPGTRLTVT.

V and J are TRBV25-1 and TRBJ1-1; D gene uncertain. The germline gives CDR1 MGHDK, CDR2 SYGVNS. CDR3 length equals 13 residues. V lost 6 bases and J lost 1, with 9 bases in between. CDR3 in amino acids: CASSSGENTEAFF. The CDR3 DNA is TGTGCCAGCAGCAGCGGAGAGAACACTGAAGCTTTCTTT.

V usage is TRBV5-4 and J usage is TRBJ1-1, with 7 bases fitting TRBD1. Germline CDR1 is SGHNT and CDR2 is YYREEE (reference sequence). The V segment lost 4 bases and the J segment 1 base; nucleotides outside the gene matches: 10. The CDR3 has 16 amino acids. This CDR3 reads CASSPGQTMGNTEAFF. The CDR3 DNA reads TGTGCCAGCAGCCCGGGACAGACCATGGGGAACACTGAAGCTTTCTTT.

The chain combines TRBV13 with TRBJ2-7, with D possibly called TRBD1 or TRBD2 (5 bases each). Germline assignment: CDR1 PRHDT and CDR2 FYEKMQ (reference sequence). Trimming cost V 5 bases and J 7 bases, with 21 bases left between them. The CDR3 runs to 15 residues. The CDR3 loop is CASSATWAGTPEQYF. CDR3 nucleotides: TGTGCCAGCAGCGCTACCTGGGCCGGGACCCCAGAGCAGTACTTC. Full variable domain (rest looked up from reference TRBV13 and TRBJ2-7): AAGVIQSPRHLIKEKRETATLKCYPIPRHDTVYWYQQGPGQDPQFLISFYEKMQSDKGSIPDRFSAQQFSDYHSELNMSSLELGDSALYFCASSATWAGTPEQYFGPGTRLTVT.

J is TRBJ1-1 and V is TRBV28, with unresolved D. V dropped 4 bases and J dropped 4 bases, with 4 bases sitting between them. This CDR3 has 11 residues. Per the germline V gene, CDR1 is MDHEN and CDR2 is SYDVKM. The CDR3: CASSSVTEAFF. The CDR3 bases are TGTGCCAGCAGTTCGGTCACTGAAGCTTTCTTT.

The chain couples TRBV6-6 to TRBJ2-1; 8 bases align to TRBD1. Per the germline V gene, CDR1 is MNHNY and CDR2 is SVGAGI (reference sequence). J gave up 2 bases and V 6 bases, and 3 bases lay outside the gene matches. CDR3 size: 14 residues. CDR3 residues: CASSRQGPYNEQFF. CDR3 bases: TGTGCCAGCAGCCGACAGGGGCCCTACAATGAGCAGTTCTTC.

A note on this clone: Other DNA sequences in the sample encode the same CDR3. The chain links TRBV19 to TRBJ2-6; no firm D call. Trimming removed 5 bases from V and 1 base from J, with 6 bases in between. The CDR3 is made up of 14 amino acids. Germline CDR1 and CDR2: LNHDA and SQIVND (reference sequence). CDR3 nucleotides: TGTGCCAGTAGTTGGGGATCTGGGGCCAACGTCCTGACTTTC. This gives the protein CASSWGSGANVLTF.

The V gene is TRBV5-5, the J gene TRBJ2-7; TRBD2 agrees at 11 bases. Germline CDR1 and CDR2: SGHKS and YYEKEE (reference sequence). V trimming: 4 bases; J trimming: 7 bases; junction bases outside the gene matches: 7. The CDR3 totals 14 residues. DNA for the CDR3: TGTGCCAGCAGCACTACTAGCGGGAGATGGGAGCAGTACTTC. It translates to CASSTTSGRWEQYF. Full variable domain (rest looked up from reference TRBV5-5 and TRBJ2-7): DAGVTQSPTHLIKTRGQQVTLRCSPISGHKSVSWYQQVLGQGPQFIFQYYEKEERGRGNFPDRFSARQFPNYSSELNVNALLLGDSALYLCASSTTSGRWEQYFGPGTRLTVT.

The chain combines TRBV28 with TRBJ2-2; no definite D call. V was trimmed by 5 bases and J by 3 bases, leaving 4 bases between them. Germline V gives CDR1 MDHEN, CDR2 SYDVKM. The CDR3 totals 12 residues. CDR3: CASSEDTGELFF. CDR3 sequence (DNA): TGTGCCAGCAGTGAGGACACCGGGGAGCTGTTTTTT.

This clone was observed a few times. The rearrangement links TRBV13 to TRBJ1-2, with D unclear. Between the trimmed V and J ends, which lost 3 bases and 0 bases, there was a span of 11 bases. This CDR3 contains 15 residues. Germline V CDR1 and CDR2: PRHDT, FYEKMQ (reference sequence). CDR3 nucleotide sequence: TGTGCCAGCAGCTTGCTTCAGCCTGCTAACTATGGCTACACCTTC. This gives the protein CASSLLQPANYGYTF.

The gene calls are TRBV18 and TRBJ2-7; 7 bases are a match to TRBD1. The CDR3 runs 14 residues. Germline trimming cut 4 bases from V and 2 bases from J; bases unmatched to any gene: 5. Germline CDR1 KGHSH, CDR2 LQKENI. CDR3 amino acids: CASSHRDSTYEQYF. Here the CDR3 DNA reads TGTGCCAGCTCACACCGGGACAGTACCTACGAGCAGTACTTC.

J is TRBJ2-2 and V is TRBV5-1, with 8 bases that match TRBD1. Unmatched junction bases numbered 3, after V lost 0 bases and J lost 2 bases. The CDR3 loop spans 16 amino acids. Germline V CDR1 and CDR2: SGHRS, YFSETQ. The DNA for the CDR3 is TGCGCCAGCAGCTTGGGGGACAGGCTTAACACCGGGGAGCTGTTTTTT. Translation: CASSLGDRLNTGELFF. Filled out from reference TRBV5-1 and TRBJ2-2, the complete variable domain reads KAGVTQTPRYLIKTRGQQVTLSCSPISGHRSVSWYQQTPGQGLQFLFEYFSETQRNKGNFPGRFSGRQFSNSRSEMNVSTLELGDSALYLCASSLGDRLNTGELFFGEGSRLTVL.

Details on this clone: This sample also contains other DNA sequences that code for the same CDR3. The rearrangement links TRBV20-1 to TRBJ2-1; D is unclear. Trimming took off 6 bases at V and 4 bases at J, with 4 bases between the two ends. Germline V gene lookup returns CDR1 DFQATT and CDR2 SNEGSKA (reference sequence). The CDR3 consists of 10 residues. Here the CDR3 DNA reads TGCAGTGCGCTGTACAATGAGCAGTTCTTC. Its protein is CSALYNEQFF.

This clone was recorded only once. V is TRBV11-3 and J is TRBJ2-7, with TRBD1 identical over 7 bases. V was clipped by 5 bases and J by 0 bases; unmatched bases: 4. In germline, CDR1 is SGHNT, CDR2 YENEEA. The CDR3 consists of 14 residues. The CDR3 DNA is TGTGCCAGCAGCCCTCGACAGGGCTCCTACGAGCAGTACTTC. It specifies CASSPRQGSYEQYF. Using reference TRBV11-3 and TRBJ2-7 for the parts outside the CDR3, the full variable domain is EAGVVQSPRYKIIEKKQPVAFWCNPISGHNTLYWYLQNLGQGPELLIRYENEEAVDDSQLPKDRFSAERLKGVDSTLKIQPAELGDSAVYLCASSPRQGSYEQYFGPGTRLTVT.

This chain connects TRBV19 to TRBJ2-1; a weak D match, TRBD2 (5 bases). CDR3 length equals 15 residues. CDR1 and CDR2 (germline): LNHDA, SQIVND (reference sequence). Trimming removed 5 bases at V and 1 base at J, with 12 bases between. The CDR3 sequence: CASSANGMSYNEQFF. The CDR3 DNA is TGTGCCAGTAGTGCCAACGGGATGTCCTACAATGAGCAGTTCTTC.

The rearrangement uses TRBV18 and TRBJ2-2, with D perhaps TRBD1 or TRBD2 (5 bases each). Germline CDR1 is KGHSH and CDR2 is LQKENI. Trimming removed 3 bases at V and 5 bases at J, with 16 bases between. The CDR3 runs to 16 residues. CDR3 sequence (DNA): TGTGCCAGCTCACCGAGGGATTTGGGGGTAACCGGGGAGCTGTTTTTT. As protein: CASSPRDLGVTGELFF.

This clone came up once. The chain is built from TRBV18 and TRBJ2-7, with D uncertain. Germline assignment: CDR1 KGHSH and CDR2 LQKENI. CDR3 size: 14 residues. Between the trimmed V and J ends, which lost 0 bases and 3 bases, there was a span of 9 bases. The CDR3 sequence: CASSPPVQRYEQYF. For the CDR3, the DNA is TGTGCCAGCTCACCACCGGTTCAGCGCTACGAGCAGTACTTC. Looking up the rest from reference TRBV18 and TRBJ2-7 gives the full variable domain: NAGVMQNPRHLVRRRGQEARLRCSPMKGHSHVYWYRQLPEEGLKFMVYLQKENIIDESGMPKERFSAEFPKEGPSILRIQQVVRGDSAAYFCASSPPVQRYEQYFGPGTRLTVT.

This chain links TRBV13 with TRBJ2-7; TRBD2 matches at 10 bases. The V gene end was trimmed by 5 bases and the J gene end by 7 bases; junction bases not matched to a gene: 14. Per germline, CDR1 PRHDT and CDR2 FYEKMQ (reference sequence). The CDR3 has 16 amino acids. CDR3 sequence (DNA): TGTGCCAGCAGCGCTTACTCTAGCGGGAGTGAGGGGGAGCAGTACTTC. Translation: CASSAYSSGSEGEQYF.

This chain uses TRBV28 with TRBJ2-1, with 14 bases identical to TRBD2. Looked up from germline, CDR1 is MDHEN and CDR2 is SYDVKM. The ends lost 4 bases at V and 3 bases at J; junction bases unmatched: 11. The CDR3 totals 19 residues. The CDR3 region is CASSYPGLAGESFYNEQFF. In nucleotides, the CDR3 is TGTGCCAGCAGTTACCCGGGACTAGCGGGAGAAAGTTTCTACAATGAGCAGTTCTTC.

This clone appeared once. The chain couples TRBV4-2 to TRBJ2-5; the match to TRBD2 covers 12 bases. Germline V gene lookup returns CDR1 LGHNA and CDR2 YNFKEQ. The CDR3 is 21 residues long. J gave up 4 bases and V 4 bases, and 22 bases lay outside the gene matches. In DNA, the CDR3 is TGTGCCAGCAGCCGAATGCTAGCGGGAGGGCCCTCTAGCGTCTCGAGAGAGACCCAGTACTTC. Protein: CASSRMLAGGPSSVSRETQYF.

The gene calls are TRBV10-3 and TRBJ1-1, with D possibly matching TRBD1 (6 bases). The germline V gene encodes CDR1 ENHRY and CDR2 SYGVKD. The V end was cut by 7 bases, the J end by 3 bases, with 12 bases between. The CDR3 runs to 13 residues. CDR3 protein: CAIKWGADTEAFF. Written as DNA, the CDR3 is TGTGCCATCAAATGGGGGGCGGACACTGAAGCTTTCTTT.

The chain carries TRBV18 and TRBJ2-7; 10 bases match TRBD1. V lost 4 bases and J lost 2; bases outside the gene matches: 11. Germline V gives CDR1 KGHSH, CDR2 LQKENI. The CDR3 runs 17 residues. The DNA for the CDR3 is TGTGCCAGCTCACAAACCCGTACAGGGACAGGGGCCTACGAGCAGTACTTC. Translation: CASSQTRTGTGAYEQYF.

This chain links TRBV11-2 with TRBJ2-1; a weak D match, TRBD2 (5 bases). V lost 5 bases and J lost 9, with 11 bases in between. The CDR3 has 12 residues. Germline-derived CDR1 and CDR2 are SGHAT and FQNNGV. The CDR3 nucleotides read TGTGCCAGCAGCGCTCTAAGCGGTGAGCAGTTCTTC. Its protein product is CASSALSGEQFF.

The DNA for the CDR3 is TGTGCCAGCAGTTGGGCGACAGGGCTTTACAATGAGCAGTTCTTC. This gives the protein CASSWATGLYNEQFF. The V gene is TRBV28, the J gene TRBJ2-1; 7 positions agree with TRBD1. The CDR3 totals 15 residues. The germline V gene has CDR1 MDHEN and CDR2 SYDVKM. The ends lost 4 bases at V and 4 bases at J; junction bases unmatched: 7. Drawing the rest from reference TRBV28 and TRBJ2-1, the complete variable domain is DVKVTQSSRYLVKRTGEKVFLECVQDMDHENMFWYRQDPGLGLRLIYFSYDVKMKEKGDIPEGYSVSREKKERFSLILESASTNQTSMYLCASSWATGLYNEQFFGPGTRLTVL.

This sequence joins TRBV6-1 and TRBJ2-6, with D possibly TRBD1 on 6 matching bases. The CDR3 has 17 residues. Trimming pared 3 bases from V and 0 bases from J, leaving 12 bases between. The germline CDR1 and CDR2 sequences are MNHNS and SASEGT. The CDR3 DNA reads TGTGCCAGCAGTGAGGGACACTCCATCTCTGGGGCCAACGTCCTGACTTTC. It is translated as CASSEGHSISGANVLTF.

For the CDR3, the DNA is TGTGCCACCAGCAGAGTCAGGACCACCACCTACGAGCAGTACTTC. Translated: CATSRVRTTTYEQYF. The chain is built from TRBV15 and TRBJ2-7, with D unclear. CDR1 and CDR2 from the germline V gene are LNHNV and YYDKDF (reference sequence). Between the trimmed V and J ends, which lost 1 base and 2 bases, there was a span of 12 bases. The CDR3 has 15 amino acids.

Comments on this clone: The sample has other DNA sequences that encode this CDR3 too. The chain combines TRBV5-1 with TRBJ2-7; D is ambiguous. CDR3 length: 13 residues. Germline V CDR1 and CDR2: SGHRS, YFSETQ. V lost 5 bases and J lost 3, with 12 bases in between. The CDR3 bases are TGCGCCAGCAGTTCAAGATCAGGCTACGAGCAGTACTTC. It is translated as CASSSRSGYEQYF.

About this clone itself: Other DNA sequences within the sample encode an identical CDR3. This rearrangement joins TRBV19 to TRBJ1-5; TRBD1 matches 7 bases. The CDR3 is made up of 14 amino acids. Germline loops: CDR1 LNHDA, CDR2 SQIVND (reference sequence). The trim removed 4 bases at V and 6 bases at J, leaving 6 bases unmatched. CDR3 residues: CASSTRQGGQPQHF. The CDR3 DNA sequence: TGTGCCAGTAGTACCAGACAGGGTGGTCAGCCCCAGCATTTT.

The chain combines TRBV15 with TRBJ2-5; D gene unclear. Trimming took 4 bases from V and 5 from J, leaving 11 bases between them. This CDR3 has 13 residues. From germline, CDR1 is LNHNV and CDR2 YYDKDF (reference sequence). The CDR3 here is CATSIGEPETQYF. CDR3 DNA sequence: TGTGCCACCAGCATTGGCGAACCGGAGACCCAGTACTTC.